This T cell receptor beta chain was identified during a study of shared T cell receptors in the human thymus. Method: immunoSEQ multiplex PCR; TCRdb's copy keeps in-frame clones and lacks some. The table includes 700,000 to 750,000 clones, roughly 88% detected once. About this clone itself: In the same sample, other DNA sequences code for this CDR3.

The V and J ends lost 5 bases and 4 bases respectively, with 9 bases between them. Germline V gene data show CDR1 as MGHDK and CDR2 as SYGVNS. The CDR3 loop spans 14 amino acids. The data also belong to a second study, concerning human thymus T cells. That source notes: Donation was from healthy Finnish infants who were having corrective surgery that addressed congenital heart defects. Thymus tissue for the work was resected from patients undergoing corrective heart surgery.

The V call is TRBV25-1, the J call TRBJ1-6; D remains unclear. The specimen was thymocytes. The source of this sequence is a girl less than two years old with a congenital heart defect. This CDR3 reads CASSTGHYNSPLHF. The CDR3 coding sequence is TGTGCCAGCAGTACTGGTCATTATAATTCACCCCTCCACTTT.